This T cell receptor (beta chain) was sequenced during a study of OX40 agonist ivuxolimab in advanced cancers. With regard to the full study: Ivuxolimab was a fully human IgG2 agonistic monoclonal antibody targeting the costimulatory receptor OX40 (CD134). Of the 50 to 55 patients in dose escalation, around 20 had hepatocellular carcinoma, about 15 had melanoma, 9 had renal cell carcinoma and 9 had head and neck cancer. The point of sequencing TCRbeta in the periphery was to test whether ivuxolimab changed TCR sequence diversity and drove clonal T-cell expansion. Prior anti-PD-1, anti-PD-L1 or anti-CTLA-4 therapy was permitted, and about 40% of dose-escalation patients had received checkpoint inhibitors. Partial responses occurred in three dose-escalation patients, of whom one had hepatocellular carcinoma and two had cutaneous melanoma. The monotherapy dose-escalation portion (N of about 50 patients) of the phase I ivuxolimab trial is reported in the paper. In the dose-escalation cohort, nearly 85% of patients were male, and the mean age was approximately 60 years with a range of roughly 20 to 85. Intravenous ivuxolimab was administered to patients every 2 weeks at six dose levels: 0.01, 0.1, 0.3, 1.5, 3 and 10 mg/kg.

General conclusions and limits of the study: Low levels of normalized T-cell clonal expansion were also seen in some patients who did not respond. At doses of 0.1 to 3.0 mg/kg, clonal expansion of both CD4+ and CD8+ blood T cells was observed from baseline to week 6. Partial responders in the 0.1-3.0 mg/kg groups had among the lowest normalized peripheral clonal expansion, especially among CD8+ T cells. After ivuxolimab, CD8+ T cells had more expanded clones than CD4+ T cells on average. Antigen specificity was not determined for the clonally expanded peripheral T cells.

Genomic DNA was extracted from sorted cells for sequencing of the TCRbeta CDR3 region. The immunoSEQ Assay was used to sequence the TCRbeta CDR3 regions. The clones in this table, taken by TCRdb from immuneACCESS, are in-frame only. Not every clone is retained; where verified, under half of the shortfall comes from an unresolved V gene, and the cause of the rest is unknown. For this sample the table gives about 91,000 clones, of which 80% to 85% were detected only once. The biggest ten clones account for 0.95% to 1.3% of the sample. V drops 10 bases and J drops 10 bases, leaving 17 bases in between. CDR1 and CDR2 (MNHEY, SMNVEV) derive from the germline V gene (reference sequence). Counted from cysteine to phenylalanine, this CDR3 has 13 amino acids. Only the CDR3 DNA is retained, 39 bases long and in frame from the first base. Patients with autoimmune disease history or receiving systemic immunosuppression were excluded from the trial. Peripheral blood for TCR sequencing was drawn from every dose cohort at baseline, at cycle 4 day 1 and at cycle 7 day 1. The samples were taken from a phase I, first-in-human, multicenter, open-label dose-escalation trial of ivuxolimab. Adults with locally advanced or metastatic head and neck squamous cell, hepatocellular, melanoma or renal cell carcinoma were enrolled in the trial. Before TCR sequencing, CD4+ T cells and CD8+ T cells from peripheral blood were sorted into separate populations.

About this clone itself: This receptor's antigen is unknown. Qualities for individual bases were not recorded, and no much larger clone is one base off.

The sequenced sample was CD4+ or CD8+ T cells sorted from blood, obtained in a trial of the OX40 agonist ivuxolimab. The sequence links TRBV27 to TRBJ1-6; the D gene is unclear. The receptor was isolated from an adult with an advanced solid tumor such as melanoma, head and neck, liver or kidney cancer. The nucleotide sequence is given as TGTGCCACTTCCGGGCAGCTGAAATCACCCCTCCACTTT. This translates into CATSGQLKSPLHF.